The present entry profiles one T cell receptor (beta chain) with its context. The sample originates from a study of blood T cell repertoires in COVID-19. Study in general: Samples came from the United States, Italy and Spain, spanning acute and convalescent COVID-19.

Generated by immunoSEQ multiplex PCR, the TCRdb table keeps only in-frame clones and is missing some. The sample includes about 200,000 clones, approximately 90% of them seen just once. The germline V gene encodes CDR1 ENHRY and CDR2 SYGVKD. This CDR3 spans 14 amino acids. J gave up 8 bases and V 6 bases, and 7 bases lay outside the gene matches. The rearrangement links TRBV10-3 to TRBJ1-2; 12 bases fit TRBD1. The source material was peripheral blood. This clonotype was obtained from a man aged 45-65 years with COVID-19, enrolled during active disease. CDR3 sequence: CAIRPGQGAQGYTF. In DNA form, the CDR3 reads TGTGCCATCAGACCGGGACAGGGGGCTCAAGGCTACACCTTC.